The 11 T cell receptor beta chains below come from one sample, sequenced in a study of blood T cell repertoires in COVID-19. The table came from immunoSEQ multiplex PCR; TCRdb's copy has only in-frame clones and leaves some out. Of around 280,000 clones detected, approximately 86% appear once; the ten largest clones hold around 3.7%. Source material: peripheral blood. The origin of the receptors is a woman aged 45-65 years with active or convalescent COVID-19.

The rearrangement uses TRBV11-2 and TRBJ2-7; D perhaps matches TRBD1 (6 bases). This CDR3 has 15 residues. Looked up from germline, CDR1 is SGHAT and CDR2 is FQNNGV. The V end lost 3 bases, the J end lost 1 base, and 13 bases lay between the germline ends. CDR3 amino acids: CASSFSRGISYEQYF. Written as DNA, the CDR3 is TGTGCCAGCAGCTTTAGTAGGGGGATTTCCTACGAGCAGTACTTC.

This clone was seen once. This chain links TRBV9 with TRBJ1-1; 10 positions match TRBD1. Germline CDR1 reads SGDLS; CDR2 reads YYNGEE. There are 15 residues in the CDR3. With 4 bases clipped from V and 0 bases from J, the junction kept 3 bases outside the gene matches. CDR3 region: CASSPGTGVNTEAFF. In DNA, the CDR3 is TGTGCCAGCAGCCCCGGGACAGGGGTGAACACTGAAGCTTTCTTT. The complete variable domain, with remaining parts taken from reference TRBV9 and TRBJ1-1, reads DSGVTQTPKHLITATGQRVTLRCSPRSGDLSVYWYQQSLDQGLQFLIQYYNGEERAKGNILERFSAQQFPDLHSELNLSSLELGDSALYFCASSPGTGVNTEAFFGQGTRLTVV.

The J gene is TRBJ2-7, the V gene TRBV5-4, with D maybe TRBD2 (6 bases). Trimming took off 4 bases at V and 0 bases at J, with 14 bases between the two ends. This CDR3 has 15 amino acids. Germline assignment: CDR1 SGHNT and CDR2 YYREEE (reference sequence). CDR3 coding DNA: TGTGCCAGCAGCAGAGGCGGGACGAGCTCCTACGAGCAGTACTTC. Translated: CASSRGGTSSYEQYF.

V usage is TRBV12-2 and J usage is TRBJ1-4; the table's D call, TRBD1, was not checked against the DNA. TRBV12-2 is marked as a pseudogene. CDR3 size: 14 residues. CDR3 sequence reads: CASRLIRATEKLFF. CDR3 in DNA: TGTGCAAGTCGCTTAATCAGGGCCACTGAAAAACTGTTTTTT.

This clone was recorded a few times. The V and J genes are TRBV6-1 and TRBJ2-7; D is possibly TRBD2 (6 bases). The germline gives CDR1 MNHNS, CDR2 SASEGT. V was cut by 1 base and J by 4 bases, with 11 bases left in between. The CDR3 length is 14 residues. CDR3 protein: CASSEGWGEYEQYF. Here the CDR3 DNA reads TGTGCCAGCAGTGAAGGGTGGGGGGAATACGAGCAGTACTTC.

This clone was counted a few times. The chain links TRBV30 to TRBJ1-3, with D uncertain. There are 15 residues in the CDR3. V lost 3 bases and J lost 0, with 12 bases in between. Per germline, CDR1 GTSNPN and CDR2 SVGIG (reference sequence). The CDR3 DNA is TGTGCCTGGAGCTACCTTGTGAGCTCTGGAAACACCATATATTTT. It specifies CAWSYLVSSGNTIYF.

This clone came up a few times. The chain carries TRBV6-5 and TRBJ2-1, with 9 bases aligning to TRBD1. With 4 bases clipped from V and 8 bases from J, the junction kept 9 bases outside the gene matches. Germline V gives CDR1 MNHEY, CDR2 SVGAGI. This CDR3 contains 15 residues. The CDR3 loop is CASSFRDRVLDEQFF. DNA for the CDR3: TGTGCCAGCAGTTTCCGGGACAGGGTCCTCGATGAGCAGTTCTTC.

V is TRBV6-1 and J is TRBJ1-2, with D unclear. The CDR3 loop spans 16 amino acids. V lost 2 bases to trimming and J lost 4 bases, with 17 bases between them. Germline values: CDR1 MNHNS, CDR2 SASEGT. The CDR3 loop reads CASSEPQALIGYGYTF. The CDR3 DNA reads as TGTGCCAGCAGTGAACCCCAGGCTTTGATAGGCTATGGCTACACCTTC.

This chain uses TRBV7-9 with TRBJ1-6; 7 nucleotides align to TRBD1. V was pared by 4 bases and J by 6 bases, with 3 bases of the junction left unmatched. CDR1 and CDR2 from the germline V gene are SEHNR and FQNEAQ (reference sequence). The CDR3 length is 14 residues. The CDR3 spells CASSSTGFNSPLHF. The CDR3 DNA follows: TGTGCCAGCAGCTCGACAGGGTTTAATTCACCCCTCCACTTT.

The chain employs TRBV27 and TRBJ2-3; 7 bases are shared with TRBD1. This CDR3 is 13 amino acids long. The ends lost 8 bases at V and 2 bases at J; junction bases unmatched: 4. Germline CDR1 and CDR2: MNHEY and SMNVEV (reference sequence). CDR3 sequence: CASRGGFTDTQYF. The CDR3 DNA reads TGTGCCAGCCGAGGGGGCTTCACAGATACGCAGTATTTT.

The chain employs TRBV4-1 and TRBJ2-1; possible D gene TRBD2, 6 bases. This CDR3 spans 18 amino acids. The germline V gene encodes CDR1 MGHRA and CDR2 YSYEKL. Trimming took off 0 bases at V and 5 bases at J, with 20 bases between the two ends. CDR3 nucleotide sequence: TGCGCCAGCAGCCAAGATCCGGGGGTGGGGACCTTCCACAATGAGCAGTTCTTC. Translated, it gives CASSQDPGVGTFHNEQFF.